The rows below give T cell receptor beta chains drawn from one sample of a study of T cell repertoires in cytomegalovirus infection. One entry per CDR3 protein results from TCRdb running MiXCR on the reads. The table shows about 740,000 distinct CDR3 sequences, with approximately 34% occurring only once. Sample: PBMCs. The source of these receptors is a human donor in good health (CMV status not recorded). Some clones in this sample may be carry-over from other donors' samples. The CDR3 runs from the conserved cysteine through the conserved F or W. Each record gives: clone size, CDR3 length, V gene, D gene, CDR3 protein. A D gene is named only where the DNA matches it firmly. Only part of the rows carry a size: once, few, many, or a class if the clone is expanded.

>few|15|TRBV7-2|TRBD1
CASSLADRAGQPQHF
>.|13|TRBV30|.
CAGRQVWNTEAFF
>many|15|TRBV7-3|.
CASSLTGGDTDTQYF
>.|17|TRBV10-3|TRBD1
CAIRATGDYSGANVLTF
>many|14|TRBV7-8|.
CASSSQGSVNEQFF
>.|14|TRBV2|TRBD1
CASRRQGISYGYTF
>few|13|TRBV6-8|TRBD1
CASRGQKNTEAFF
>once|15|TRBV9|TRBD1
CASSPGTGVYTEAFF
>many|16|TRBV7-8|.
CASSLISQGSHQPQHF
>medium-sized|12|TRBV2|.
CASRHTKNIQYF
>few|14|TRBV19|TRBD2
CASSILAGAETQYF
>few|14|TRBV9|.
CASSVGLTGSPLHF